This entry lists 19 T cell receptor beta chains sequenced from one sample in a study of blood T cell repertoires in COVID-19. The protocol was immunoSEQ multiplex PCR, while the TCRdb copy is restricted to in-frame clones and leaves out a portion. The sample shows fewer than 250,000 clones, about nine tenths of them seen only once. The specimen was peripheral blood. The receptors were gathered from a man between 45 and 60 years old with acute or convalescent COVID-19.

This chain joins TRBV3-1 (or the pseudogene TRBV3-2) and TRBJ2-1; weak D call: TRBD2 (6 bases). The CDR3 spans 14 residues. Trimming pared 2 bases from V and 4 bases from J, leaving 9 bases between. In germline, CDR1 is LGHDT, CDR2 YNNKEL (reference sequence). CDR3 DNA sequence: TGTGCCAGCAGCCAACCAGCGGGTTACAATGAGCAGTTCTTC. Protein: CASSQPAGYNEQFF.

The gene calls are TRBV18 and TRBJ1-3, with 8 nucleotides matching TRBD1. Per germline, CDR1 KGHSH and CDR2 LQKENI. J gave up 7 bases and V 2 bases, and 4 bases lay outside the gene matches. This CDR3 is 14 amino acids long. CDR3 bases: TGTGCCAGCTCACCATTGGACAGGGCTAACACCATATATTTT. As protein: CASSPLDRANTIYF.

The V call is TRBV5-1, the J call TRBJ2-7, with TRBD1 matching over 7 bases. V was pared by 4 bases and J by 3 bases, with 7 bases of the junction left unmatched. This CDR3 has 14 residues. Germline CDR1 and CDR2: SGHRS and YFSETQ. For the CDR3, the DNA is TGCGCCAGCAGCCACGGGGACAGTAGCTACGAGCAGTACTTC. It is translated as CASSHGDSSYEQYF.

This clone has a handful of counts. This chain connects TRBV18 to TRBJ2-3; D possibly corresponds to TRBD1 (6 bases). V gave up 6 bases and J gave up 3 bases, with 22 bases separating them. Germline-derived CDR1 and CDR2 are KGHSH and LQKENI. The CDR3 loop spans 17 amino acids. CDR3 coding DNA: TGTGCCAGCTCTCAAATGCCGGGGACCCAGGGGACAGATACGCAGTATTTT. Translating gives CASSQMPGTQGTDTQYF.

The J gene is TRBJ1-4, the V gene TRBV27, with no clear D. Trimming stripped 5 bases from V and 0 bases from J, with 4 bases between. Germline values: CDR1 MNHEY, CDR2 SMNVEV (reference sequence). The CDR3 is 13 amino acids. CDR3 coding DNA: TGTGCCAGCAGTCGTACAACTAATGAAAAACTGTTTTTT. Encoded protein: CASSRTTNEKLFF.

J is TRBJ1-2 and V is TRBV4-1, with D perhaps TRBD1 (5 bases). Germline V gene data show CDR1 as MGHRA and CDR2 as YSYEKL. V was shortened by 0 bases and J by 5 bases, with 10 bases between the two germline ends. CDR3 length equals 14 residues. The CDR3 loop is CASSQDGDWYGYTF. CDR3 coding DNA: TGCGCCAGCAGCCAAGATGGGGACTGGTATGGCTACACCTTC.

The chain links TRBV4-2 to TRBJ1-2; D unclear. The ends were cut back, 1 base at V and 4 bases at J, with 13 bases in the middle. CDR3 length equals 15 residues. The germline V gene encodes CDR1 LGHNA and CDR2 YNFKEQ. The CDR3 protein is CASSQVGERGYGYTF. In nucleotides, the CDR3 is TGTGCCAGCAGCCAAGTTGGGGAGCGGGGCTATGGCTACACCTTC.

The chain recombines TRBV19 with TRBJ2-6; 9 bases are a match to TRBD1. J was trimmed by 4 bases and V by 2 bases; bases with no gene match: 9. The CDR3 is 18 amino acids. CDR1 and CDR2 (germline): LNHDA, SQIVND (reference sequence). The CDR3 bases are TGTGCCAGTAGTATACTGAGCGGGACAGGGACCGGGGCCAACGTCCTGACTTTC. This translates into CASSILSGTGTGANVLTF. Variable domain in full (rest from reference TRBV19 and TRBJ2-6): DGGITQSPKYLFRKEGQNVTLSCEQNLNHDAMYWYRQDPGQGLRLIYYSQIVNDFQKGDIAEGYSVSREKKESFPLTVTSAQKNPTAFYLCASSILSGTGTGANVLTFGAGSRLTVL.

The rearrangement joins TRBV5-4 to TRBJ2-2, with 9 bases that match TRBD1. CDR1 and CDR2 (germline): SGHNT, YYREEE (reference sequence). The CDR3 covers 15 residues. With V trimmed by 2 bases and J by 8 bases, 7 bases remained unmatched. CDR3 nucleotides: TGTGCCAGCAGCTTCCGGGACAGGGTTGCAGGGGAGCTGTTTTTT. Translated, it gives CASSFRDRVAGELFF.

The rearrangement joins TRBV5-4 to TRBJ1-1; 12 positions match TRBD1. The germline gives CDR1 SGHNT, CDR2 YYREEE (reference sequence). The CDR3 is 15 residues long. J lost 4 bases, V lost 5 bases, and 6 bases had no gene match. CDR3 sequence: CASRQGQGATTEAFF. CDR3 DNA: TGTGCCAGCAGACAGGGACAGGGGGCGACCACTGAAGCTTTCTTT.

V usage is TRBV4-1 and J usage is TRBJ1-2, with 7 bases identical to TRBD1. The CDR3 spans 15 residues. The V gene end was trimmed by 1 base and the J gene end by 4 bases; junction bases not matched to a gene: 6. The V gene's germline CDR1 is MGHRA and CDR2 YSYEKL. The CDR3 loop reads CASSQAQTGTYGYTF. The CDR3 DNA reads as TGCGCCAGCAGCCAAGCCCAGACAGGGACCTATGGCTACACCTTC.

V usage is TRBV12-5 and J usage is TRBJ1-1; D is possibly TRBD1 (5 bases). The V gene's germline CDR1 is LGHNT and CDR2 FRNRAP. The CDR3 is 16 residues long. Deletions cut 5 bases from V and 4 bases from J, with 20 bases between. Here the CDR3 DNA reads TGTGCTAGTGGTGCAGTTTTCGCCGGGGGTTTCACTGAAGCTTTCTTT. Protein sequence: CASGAVFAGGFTEAFF.

The sample holds one count of this clone. The V call is TRBV9, the J call TRBJ2-3; 8 bases agree with TRBD2. The ends lost 5 bases at V and 2 bases at J; junction bases unmatched: 1. The CDR3 spans 13 residues. Germline values: CDR1 SGDLS, CDR2 YYNGEE. The CDR3 reads CASSSGNTDTQYF. In nucleotides, the CDR3 is TGTGCCAGCAGTAGCGGGAACACAGATACGCAGTATTTT.

This chain connects TRBV7-6 to TRBJ2-1; 7 bases agree with TRBD2. The germline V gene has CDR1 SGHVS and CDR2 FNYEAQ. The CDR3 is 14 amino acids. After removal of 5 bases from V and 8 bases from J, the junction contained 9 bases not matched to a gene. This CDR3 reads CASSPTSLPYEQFF. CDR3 DNA sequence: TGTGCCAGCAGCCCGACTAGCCTCCCATATGAGCAGTTCTTC.

The chain has TRBV11-2 and TRBJ2-7; D is unresolved. Germline V CDR1 and CDR2: SGHAT, FQNNGV. The ends were cut back, 1 base at V and 3 bases at J, with 16 bases in the middle. The CDR3 consists of 16 residues. The CDR3 coding sequence is TGTGCCAGCAGCTTAGGCCACTCGGTGCCGATCTACGAGCAGTACTTC. Amino acids: CASSLGHSVPIYEQYF.

The J gene is TRBJ2-7, the V gene TRBV29-1; maybe TRBD1 (5 bases). The ends were cut back, 3 bases at V and 7 bases at J, with 16 bases in the middle. CDR3 length equals 13 residues. In germline, CDR1 is SQVTM, CDR2 ANQGSEA. The CDR3: CSVEPQTAGEQYF. CDR3 sequence (DNA): TGCAGCGTTGAGCCCCAGACAGCCGGGGAGCAGTACTTC.

In its sample, this clone was seen once. The chain has TRBV4-1 and TRBJ1-4; TRBD1 matches 10 bases. The CDR3 is 20 amino acids. Per the germline V gene, CDR1 is MGHRA and CDR2 is YSYEKL. J lost 3 bases, V lost 0 bases, and 13 bases had no gene match. The CDR3 loop is CASSQEILPGTGVANEKLFF. For the CDR3, the DNA is TGCGCCAGCAGCCAAGAAATTCTTCCCGGGACAGGGGTGGCTAATGAAAAACTGTTTTTT.

There are a few counts of this clone. The rearrangement uses TRBV13 and TRBJ1-5, with D unresolved. V lost 3 bases and J 15 bases, leaving 24 bases between the germline ends. The V gene's germline CDR1 is PRHDT and CDR2 FYEKMQ (reference sequence). There are 15 residues in the CDR3. The CDR3 nucleotides read TGTGCCAGCAGCTTCCACCCACCTATGTGGTGCGATTGGCATTTT. Amino acid sequence: CASSFHPPMWCDWHF.

The chain is built from TRBV5-1 and TRBJ1-2, with 9 bases aligning to TRBD1. The V gene's germline CDR1 is SGHRS and CDR2 YFSETQ. The CDR3 runs 15 residues. Unmatched junction bases numbered 9, after V lost 3 bases and J lost 6 bases. The CDR3 bases are TGCGCCAGCAGCTACCCCGGGACAGGGATGAATGGCTACACCTTC. It is translated as CASSYPGTGMNGYTF.